The 29 T cell receptor beta chains in this list originate from one sample, sequenced in a study of shared clonotypes between healthy human individuals. The table came from immunoSEQ multiplex PCR; TCRdb's copy has only in-frame clones and leaves some out. The sample carries about 2 million clones, about 95% recorded once. CD45RO-negative, CCR7-selected cells formed the naive CD8 fraction, which excluded terminally differentiated effector memory CD45RA+ cells. Sequenced: naive CD8+ T cells sorted from blood. The receptors were sampled from a man younger than 35 in good health.

The rearrangement links TRBV28 to TRBJ1-5; D ambiguous. V was clipped by 6 bases and J by 7 bases, with 16 bases between them. This CDR3 is 14 amino acids long. CDR1 MDHEN and CDR2 SYDVKM come from the germline V gene. The CDR3 loop reads CASRSTFTNQPQHF. The CDR3 bases are TGTGCCAGCAGATCCACGTTCACAAACCAGCCCCAGCATTTT.

The chain recombines TRBV7-9 with TRBJ2-3, with 14 bases fitting TRBD2. The CDR3 extends over 16 amino acids. CDR1 and CDR2 (germline): SEHNR, FQNEAQ (reference sequence). The V segment lost 5 bases and the J segment 3 bases; nucleotides outside the gene matches: 4. CDR3 region: CASSQGTSGGTDTQYF. Here the CDR3 DNA reads TGTGCCAGCAGCCAAGGGACTAGCGGGGGAACAGATACGCAGTATTTT.

The rearrangement uses TRBV15 and TRBJ1-1; D perhaps matches TRBD1 (5 bases). Trimming pared 0 bases from V and 11 bases from J, leaving 16 bases between. The CDR3 spans 14 residues. CDR1 LNHNV and CDR2 YYDKDF come from the germline V gene (reference sequence). The CDR3 here is CATSRDSGGSWAFF. The CDR3 bases are TGTGCCACCAGCAGAGATTCGGGGGGTTCGTGGGCTTTCTTT.

This rearrangement joins TRBV27 to TRBJ1-5; weak D call: TRBD1 (6 bases). Per germline, CDR1 MNHEY and CDR2 SMNVEV (reference sequence). The length of the CDR3 is 12 residues. Trimming took 4 bases from V and 12 from J, leaving 13 bases between them. CDR3 coding DNA: TGTGCCAGCAGTTCCCCAGGGGAGCGCCAGCATTTT. Translated: CASSSPGERQHF.

The chain combines TRBV5-4 with TRBJ1-2; D call uncertain. The CDR3 runs to 11 residues. Germline CDR1 and CDR2: SGHNT and YYREEE (reference sequence). The V end was cut by 3 bases, the J end by 2 bases, with 2 bases between. CDR3 loop: CASSWNYGYTF. DNA for the CDR3: TGTGCCAGCAGCTGGAACTATGGCTACACCTTC.

This rearrangement joins TRBV27 to TRBJ2-7; D might be TRBD1 (5 bases). Per the germline V gene, CDR1 is MNHEY and CDR2 is SMNVEV (reference sequence). The CDR3 loop spans 13 amino acids. Trimming took off 4 bases at V and 3 bases at J, with 10 bases between the two ends. The CDR3 nucleotides are TGTGCCAGCAGTTCAGGGATTGACTACGAGCAGTACTTC. Its translation is CASSSGIDYEQYF.

This clone was detected once. The rearrangement links TRBV4-2 to TRBJ1-6; D uncertain. From germline, CDR1 is LGHNA and CDR2 YNFKEQ. Trimming shortened V by 0 bases and J by 3 bases, and 15 bases separated the two germline ends. The CDR3 runs to 18 residues. This CDR3 is CASSQDSLLGGYNSPLHF. The DNA for the CDR3 is TGTGCCAGCAGCCAAGATAGCCTTCTAGGAGGCTATAATTCACCCCTCCACTTT.

The chain is built from TRBV5-6 and TRBJ2-7; the D is unclear. Germline values: CDR1 SGHDT, CDR2 YYEEEE. V was trimmed by 2 bases and J by 1 base, leaving 10 bases between them. The CDR3 is 14 amino acids. This chain's CDR3 is CASSFSVVSYEQYF. DNA of the CDR3: TGTGCCAGCAGCTTTTCGGTTGTATCCTACGAGCAGTACTTC.

This chain connects TRBV4-2 to TRBJ1-6, with D possibly being TRBD1 (5 bases). Trimming took off 1 base at V and 9 bases at J, with 13 bases between the two ends. Germline-derived CDR1 and CDR2 are LGHNA and YNFKEQ. The CDR3 loop spans 15 amino acids. The CDR3 here is CASSQAEWDGSPLHF. CDR3 bases: TGTGCCAGCAGCCAAGCCGAGTGGGACGGTTCACCCCTCCACTTT.

The chain links TRBV7-9 to TRBJ1-1, with D maybe TRBD1 (5 bases). CDR1 and CDR2 (germline): SEHNR, FQNEAQ (reference sequence). This CDR3 spans 13 amino acids. V lost 5 bases, J lost 4 bases, and 11 bases lay in between. CDR3 in DNA: TGTGCCAGCAGCGAAACTGGGGGCACTGAAGCTTTCTTT. As protein: CASSETGGTEAFF.

The chain is built from TRBV10-1 and TRBJ2-7; D unclear. The CDR3 spans 13 residues. The germline CDR1 and CDR2 sequences are WNHNN and SYGVQD (reference sequence). Deletions cut 3 bases from V and 0 bases from J, with 6 bases between. The CDR3 sequence is CASSDSFSYEQYF. The CDR3 bases are TGCGCCAGCAGTGACAGCTTCTCCTACGAGCAGTACTTC.

This chain connects TRBV27 to TRBJ1-2; unclear D gene. Germline values: CDR1 MNHEY, CDR2 SMNVEV (reference sequence). This CDR3 spans 13 amino acids. V was cut by 3 bases and J by 4 bases, with 9 bases left in between. For the CDR3, the DNA is TGTGCCAGCAGTTTCCGATTAGGCTATGGCTACACCTTC. This sequence encodes CASSFRLGYGYTF.

The gene calls are TRBV5-4 and TRBJ1-1; maybe TRBD1 (6 bases). V lost 4 bases and J 8 bases, leaving 12 bases between the germline ends. CDR3 length: 12 amino acids. The V gene's germline CDR1 is SGHNT and CDR2 YYREEE (reference sequence). The CDR3 bases are TGTGCCAGCAGCCAGGACAGAGTCGAAGCTTTCTTT. Its protein is CASSQDRVEAFF.

This sequence joins TRBV7-6 and TRBJ2-1; tentative D call: TRBD1 (7 bases). Germline V gene sequence: CDR1 SGHVS, CDR2 FNYEAQ. The CDR3 runs 17 residues. Trimming removed 1 base from V and 1 base from J, with 14 bases in between. The CDR3, as DNA: TGTGCCAGCAGCTTAGAGGTGGAGGGGGCATCCTACAATGAGCAGTTCTTC. Protein product: CASSLEVEGASYNEQFF.

The chain carries TRBV7-9 and TRBJ1-1, with a weak D call TRBD1 (6 bases). CDR1 SEHNR and CDR2 FQNEAQ come from the germline V gene (reference sequence). The ends were cut back, 1 base at V and 5 bases at J, with 20 bases in the middle. The CDR3 totals 17 residues. Written as DNA, the CDR3 is TGTGCCAGCAGCTTAGGCGGGGGGGCGTCCGAAGGGACTGAAGCTTTCTTT. The encoded protein is CASSLGGGASEGTEAFF. Filled out from reference TRBV7-9 and TRBJ1-1, the complete variable domain reads DTGVSQNPRHKITKRGQNVTFRCDPISEHNRLYWYRQTLGQGPEFLTYFQNEAQLEKSRLLSDRFSAERPKGSFSTLEIQRTEQGDSAMYLCASSLGGGASEGTEAFFGQGTRLTVV.

The CDR3 loop reads CAGTGPNTEAFF. CDR3 nucleotide sequence: TGTGCCGGAACTGGGCCGAACACTGAAGCTTTCTTT. The chain combines TRBV2 with TRBJ1-1; D not certain. Germline-derived CDR1 and CDR2 are SNHLY and FYNNEI. V was pared by 11 bases and J by 1 base, with 11 bases between. There are 12 residues in the CDR3.

As regards this clone: At one end, the junction sequence differs from germline, possibly due to a read error. The chain uses TRBV10-2 and TRBJ2-1; 10 bases align to TRBD2. Per germline, CDR1 WSHSY and CDR2 SAAADI. CDR3 length: 12 residues. CDR3: CASSESSSGRLF. The CDR3 coding sequence is TGCGCCAGCAGTGAGTCCTCTAGCGGGAGACTCTTC.

The V gene is TRBV19, the J gene TRBJ1-2; D is unclear. CDR3 length equals 16 residues. Germline assignment: CDR1 LNHDA and CDR2 SQIVND (reference sequence). Trimming took off 7 bases at V and 4 bases at J, with 22 bases between the two ends. CDR3 region: CASTTSPVLGPYGYTF. The CDR3 nucleotides read TGTGCCAGTACCACAAGCCCCGTGCTCGGGCCCTATGGCTACACCTTC.

Concerning this clone: The same CDR3 can be traced to other DNA sequences in this sample. The gene calls are TRBV2 and TRBJ1-1; the D gene is possibly TRBD1 (6 bases). The CDR3 loop spans 13 amino acids. V was cut by 2 bases and J by 5 bases, with 9 bases left in between. Germline lookup yields CDR1 SNHLY and CDR2 FYNNEI. The CDR3 DNA follows: TGTGCCAGCAGTGAAAGAGGGGGGACTGAAGCTTTCTTT. Encoded protein: CASSERGGTEAFF.

The rearrangement joins TRBV6-6 to TRBJ2-7; TRBD1 matches 11 bases. V lost 5 bases to trimming and J lost 4 bases; unmatched junction nucleotides: 4. Germline values: CDR1 MNHNY, CDR2 SVGAGI (reference sequence). This CDR3 contains 14 residues. The CDR3 DNA reads TGTGCCAGCAGTAGGGACAGGGGGTTTTACGAGCAGTACTTC. Residues: CASSRDRGFYEQYF.

The chain carries TRBV19 and TRBJ2-7; D is possibly TRBD2 (6 bases). CDR3 length equals 15 residues. CDR1 is LNHDA and CDR2 is SQIVND in the germline V gene (reference sequence). Trimming removed 3 bases from V and 3 bases from J, with 15 bases in between. The DNA of the CDR3 is TGTGCCAGTAGTATCCGGGACTCAATTATCTACGAGCAGTACTTC. Its translation: CASSIRDSIIYEQYF.

Note on this clone: This specimen includes other DNA sequences encoding the same CDR3. The CDR3 region is CASSLAGGDTQYF. DNA for the CDR3: TGCGCCAGCAGCTTGGCTGGGGGAGATACGCAGTATTTT. The V gene is TRBV5-1, the J gene TRBJ2-3; D tentatively fits TRBD1 or TRBD2 (5 bases each). This CDR3 has 13 amino acids. V lost 0 bases to trimming and J lost 5 bases, with 7 bases between them. The germline V gene encodes CDR1 SGHRS and CDR2 YFSETQ.

The genes are TRBV18 and TRBJ2-7; D is unclear. Trimming removed 3 bases at V and 2 bases at J, with 14 bases between. The CDR3 totals 15 residues. Germline V gene lookup returns CDR1 KGHSH and CDR2 LQKENI. The CDR3 loop is CASSPFWEGTYEQYF. CDR3 DNA sequence: TGTGCCAGCTCACCGTTTTGGGAAGGAACCTACGAGCAGTACTTC. The whole variable domain, filled in from reference TRBV18 and TRBJ2-7, reads NAGVMQNPRHLVRRRGQEARLRCSPMKGHSHVYWYRQLPEEGLKFMVYLQKENIIDESGMPKERFSAEFPKEGPSILRIQQVVRGDSAAYFCASSPFWEGTYEQYFGPGTRLTVT.

Concerning this clone: Additional DNA sequences in this sample encode the identical CDR3. The rearrangement joins TRBV30 to TRBJ1-1, with a tentative D call TRBD1 (5 bases). V lost 2 bases and J lost 8, with 9 bases in between. Germline V gives CDR1 GTSNPN, CDR2 SVGIG (reference sequence). This CDR3 region has 11 residues. CDR3 sequence: CAWSLGGEAFF. CDR3 bases: TGTGCCTGGAGTTTGGGGGGAGAAGCTTTCTTT.

The chain links TRBV30 to TRBJ1-4, with D maybe TRBD1 (5 bases). Trimming took off 6 bases at V and 4 bases at J, with 9 bases between the two ends. The CDR3 is 12 residues long. The germline CDR1 and CDR2 sequences are GTSNPN and SVGIG (reference sequence). Here the CDR3 reads CACWGDNEKLFF. The DNA for the CDR3 is TGTGCCTGCTGGGGGGATAATGAAAAACTGTTTTTT.

The rearrangement joins TRBV6-5 to TRBJ2-2; 8 bases are a match to TRBD1. With V trimmed by 6 bases and J by 6 bases, 6 bases remained unmatched. The CDR3 loop spans 14 amino acids. Per germline, CDR1 MNHEY and CDR2 SVGAGI. The CDR3 is CASRQIQGAGELFF. The DNA for the CDR3 is TGTGCCAGCAGGCAAATACAGGGGGCCGGGGAGCTGTTTTTT.

Notes on this clone: Other DNA sequences in this sample translate to the same CDR3. This chain uses TRBV28 with TRBJ2-7; D is unclear. Germline CDR1 MDHEN, CDR2 SYDVKM. The CDR3 contains 13 residues. The germline V and J ends were trimmed by 4 bases and 2 bases, with 9 bases remaining between them. CDR3 sequence (DNA): TGTGCCAGCAGTTCATACACTACCTACGAGCAGTACTTC. Protein sequence: CASSSYTTYEQYF.

The V gene is TRBV7-9, the J gene TRBJ1-1; 7 bases are a match to TRBD1. Germline-derived CDR1 and CDR2 are SEHNR and FQNEAQ (reference sequence). The CDR3 has 16 amino acids. With V trimmed by 3 bases and J by 0 bases, 7 bases remained unmatched. As DNA, the CDR3 is TGTGCCAGCAGCTTCCCGGGGGACAGCTTGAACACTGAAGCTTTCTTT. It is translated as CASSFPGDSLNTEAFF. The whole variable domain, filled in from reference TRBV7-9 and TRBJ1-1, reads DTGVSQNPRHKITKRGQNVTFRCDPISEHNRLYWYRQTLGQGPEFLTYFQNEAQLEKSRLLSDRFSAERPKGSFSTLEIQRTEQGDSAMYLCASSFPGDSLNTEAFFGQGTRLTVV.

The J gene is TRBJ2-7, the V gene TRBV11-3, with D perhaps being TRBD1 or TRBD2 (5 bases each). Trimming cost V 4 bases and J 0 bases, with 13 bases left between them. The CDR3 sequence is 15 residues long. From germline, CDR1 is SGHNT and CDR2 YENEEA. The CDR3 loop reads CASSSGRGVSYEQYF. The CDR3 region has the DNA TGTGCCAGCAGCTCGGGACGGGGAGTCTCCTACGAGCAGTACTTC.